This TCR beta chain was recorded in a study of shared clonotypes between healthy human individuals. Findings and caveats of the study: Non-shared clonotypes had lower generation probabilities than those shared by all four donors.

In regard to this clone: Its antigen is unknown.

Libraries were prepared by immunoSEQ multiplex PCR; TCRdb keeps only in-frame clonotypes and omits some of them. The table lists millions of clones, approximately 92% of them singletons. From germline, CDR1 is SEHNR and CDR2 FQNEAQ (reference sequence). There are 12 residues in the CDR3. With 1 base removed from V and 10 bases from J, the gap between germline ends came to 8 bases. Sequenced input: naive CD4+ T cells sorted from blood. The subset is: CD45RA+ positively selected. The chain couples TRBV7-9 to TRBJ2-4; perhaps TRBD1 as D (5 bases). The TCR originated in a young man in good health. The CDR3 loop reads CASSLGTNIQYF. CDR3 coding DNA: TGTGCCAGCAGCTTAGGGACAAATATTCAGTACTTC.